Listed below are T cell receptor beta chains from one sample, sequenced in a study of cytomegalovirus exposure and HLA in healthy donors. TCRdb's table, derived via immunoSEQ multiplex PCR, lists solely in-frame clones and lacks some. This table holds approximately 120,000 clones, 60% to 85% found once. The material sequenced was PBMCs. All receptors come from a young man in good health and CMV-seronegative. The conserved cysteine and the conserved F or W are not part of the CDR3 here.

>TRBV6-1|TRBJ2-7
ASSRTYSYEQY
>TRBV4-3|TRBJ1-2
ASSQGAGDADGYT
>TRBV28|TRBJ1-2
ASSLVGVWGYT
>TRBV20-1|TRBJ2-5
SARGTGEY
>TRBV28|TRBJ2-7
ASSPPTGATYYEQY
>TRBV5-1|TRBJ2-3
ASSHSDSTDTQY
>TRBV10-3|TRBJ2-7
AISESREGPSEQY
>TRBV28|TRBJ1-3
ASLPGGVISGNTIY
>TRBV5-5|TRBJ2-7
ASSPGPTGYEQY
>TRBV7-3|TRBJ2-1
ASSPGGGQYNEQF
>TRBV28|TRBJ2-1
ASRAGVVNEQF
>TRBV9|TRBJ2-3
ASSARLAGGADTQY
>TRBV27|TRBJ2-7
ASSLQSTPYEQY
>TRBV7-2|TRBJ2-1
ASSLTYGQGYNEQF
>TRBV27|TRBJ1-1
ASSDSTVNTEAF
>TRBV28|TRBJ2-7
ASGSIGQESSYEQY
>TRBV11-2|TRBJ2-7
ASSPDRDYEQY
>TRBV7-2|TRBJ1-4
ASSRRRGSDEKLF
>TRBV6-1|TRBJ2-7
ASSEEMGQGAYEQY
>TRBV7-8|TRBJ1-2
ASSLGTGGDLGDGYT
>TRBV27|TRBJ2-7
ASSSGTGGNYEQY
>TRBV4-3|TRBJ2-7
ASSQEIAGGPGEQY
>TRBV30|TRBJ1-5
AWSATVFNQPQH
>TRBV6-4|TRBJ2-3
ASIRSLTDTQY
>TRBV7-9|TRBJ2-5
ASRPTGRGETQY
>TRBV30|TRBJ1-5
AWSGQGYEPQH
>TRBV7-9|TRBJ2-1
ASSLSGQGAAEQF
>TRBV5-4|TRBJ2-6
ASSQDGGAGANVLT
>TRBV10-3|TRBJ2-1
AISGTSISYNEQF
>TRBV7-8|TRBJ1-1
ASSANTGGKTF
>TRBV6-5|TRBJ1-5
ASSNGGASNQPQH
>TRBV7-8|TRBJ1-3
ASSLGPGKWGNTIY
>TRBV15|TRBJ2-1
ATSSRGTSGGRYNEQF
>TRBV18|TRBJ1-1
ASSVGGSEAF
>TRBV6-5|TRBJ1-2
ASSYDGENYGYT
>TRBV4-3|TRBJ1-6
ASSQDGEISPLH
>TRBV5-6|TRBJ2-7
ASSLELDPYEQY
>TRBV18|TRBJ2-3
ASSTGTDTQY
>TRBV5-1|TRBJ1-2
ASSEFYGSGYT
>TRBV25-1|TRBJ2-1
ASSPDRGFPGSYNEQF
>TRBV5-1|TRBJ2-1
ASSFRTDSSYNEQF
>TRBV19|TRBJ2-2
ASRGQNTGELF
>TRBV5-1|TRBJ2-3
ASSSGTSGTDTQY
>TRBV7-8|TRBJ1-4
ASSLDGAPNEKLF
>TRBV30|TRBJ1-1
AWSPGQEAF
>TRBV19|TRBJ1-2
ASRSGTAQYGYT
>TRBV30|TRBJ1-6
AWRQGENSPLH
>TRBV30|TRBJ1-5
AWGTTGGRQPQH
>TRBV11-3|TRBJ2-5
ASSQYTGSHQETQY
>TRBV5-8|TRBJ1-1
ASSLERSAPEAF
>TRBV19|TRBJ1-1
ASRSDQGSTEAF
>TRBV4-1|TRBJ2-5
ASSQLAQETQY
>TRBV2|TRBJ2-7
ASSGRGASPYEQY
>TRBV28|TRBJ1-1
ASSDRTNTEAF
>TRBV5-5|TRBJ2-2
ASSLSPGTWVTGELF
>TRBV18|TRBJ2-2
ASSRRDRSNTGELF
>TRBV30|TRBJ1-2
AWSAGTASYGYT
>TRBV19|TRBJ1-5
ASSLQRGNQPQH
>TRBV6-5|TRBJ1-4
ASRAGTGLNEKLF
>TRBV19|TRBJ1-1
ASSIWNTEAF